This TCR beta chain was recorded in a study of shared clonotypes between healthy human individuals. Naive CD8 cells lacked CD45RO and underwent positive selection for CCR7, leaving out terminally differentiated effector memory CD45RA+ cells. CDR3 size: 17 residues. Trimming stripped 1 base from V and 1 base from J, with 17 bases between. The germline V gene has CDR1 GTSNPN and CDR2 SVGIG (reference sequence). Replicate PCRs for sorted subsets used approximately 220 ng DNA; this equaled some 30,000 T cell genomes. TCRdb's table, derived via immunoSEQ multiplex PCR, lists solely in-frame clones and lacks some. The sample shows 2 million or so clones, about 95% of them seen only once.

The sequencing input was naive CD8+ T cells sorted from blood. This chain joins TRBV30 and TRBJ1-5; D is undetermined. The source is a man aged 18 to 30 in good health. Here the CDR3 DNA reads TGTGCCTGGAGTGCTAGAGGGTCCTTGGGGAGCAATCAGCCCCAGCATTTT. Its translation: CAWSARGSLGSNQPQHF.